Listed below are T cell receptor beta chains from one sample, sequenced in a study of blood T cell repertoires in COVID-19. Sequencing used immunoSEQ multiplex PCR; TCRdb keeps in-frame clones, though not all of them. This sample has 130,000 or so clones, with about 87% found just once. Sequencing was done on a sample of peripheral blood. All receptors derive from a woman in her 50s with acute or convalescent COVID-19. CDR3s include the opening cysteine and the closing phenylalanine or tryptophan. D genes are given only for firm matches. Clone size is shown for a subset of rows, as once, few, many or a class of expanded clone.

CDR3 length	clone size	V gene	J gene	D gene	CDR3 DNA	CDR3 protein
15	NA	TRBV27	TRBJ1-4	TRBD1	TGTGCCAGCAGTTCAGGGACAGACCTGGATGAAAAACTGTTTTTT	CASSSGTDLDEKLFF
12	NA	TRBV2	TRBJ2-3	TRBD2	TGTGCCACCAAGCGGGAAACAGATACGCAGTATTTT	CATKRETDTQYF
16	once	TRBV6-4	TRBJ2-1	TRBD2	TGTGCCAGCAGTCAAACTAGCGGGAGTTTGGTCAATGAGCAGTTCTTC	CASSQTSGSLVNEQFF
16	once	TRBV9	TRBJ2-5	TRBD1	TGTGCCAGCAGCGTAGGAACAGGGGGTATCCAAGAGACCCAGTACTTC	CASSVGTGGIQETQYF
18	NA	TRBV6-2/TRBV6-3	TRBJ1-2	TRBD1	TGTGCCAGCAGTCCCCTAGGACGACAGGGGGATTATAACTATGGCTACACCTTC	CASSPLGRQGDYNYGYTF
16	few	TRBV10-3	TRBJ1-2	NA	TGTGCCATCAGTGAGTCGTTTCTTGGGAGTAACTATGGCTACACCTTC	CAISESFLGSNYGYTF
13	NA	TRBV30	TRBJ1-2	NA	TGTGCCTGGAGTGTAACCCGGAACTATGGCTACACCTTC	CAWSVTRNYGYTF
20	NA	TRBV5-5	TRBJ1-6	NA	TGTGCCAGCAGCTTGAGTGACAGGAGGATCTCGAGATCCTATAATTCACCCCTCCACTTT	CASSLSDRRISRSYNSPLHF
14	NA	TRBV19	TRBJ2-7	TRBD1	TGTGCCAGTAGCCTTGTGACAGGGACCTACGAGCAGTACTTC	CASSLVTGTYEQYF
14	once	TRBV3-1/TRBV3-2	TRBJ2-7	NA	TGTGCCAGCAGCCTTACAGGGAGCTCCTACGAGCAGTACTTC	CASSLTGSSYEQYF
14	once	TRBV4-2	TRBJ2-5	TRBD2	TGTGCCAGCAGCCACACTAGCGGGGGGGCTGTCCAGTACTTC	CASSHTSGGAVQYF
12	NA	TRBV25-1	TRBJ1-4	NA	TGTGCCAGCAGTAACCAGAATGAAAAACTGTTTTTT	CASSNQNEKLFF
15	NA	TRBV27	TRBJ1-5	NA	TGTGCCAGCAGTTTAAGGGGGTTGGGCAATCAGCCCCAGCATTTT	CASSLRGLGNQPQHF
14	NA	TRBV7-2	TRBJ2-1	NA	TGTGCCAGCAGCTTTAGCCAGAATTACAATGAGCAGTTCTTC	CASSFSQNYNEQFF
12	once	TRBV30	TRBJ1-5	TRBD1	TGTGCCTGGACGACAGGGAACGGACCCCAGCATTTT	CAWTTGNGPQHF
16	NA	TRBV30	TRBJ1-2	NA	TGTGCCTGGAGTGCTTATTATGGGCTTACTAACTATGGCTACACCTTC	CAWSAYYGLTNYGYTF
15	once	TRBV6-5	TRBJ2-7	TRBD2	TGTGCCAGCAGTTACGGGGGGGACGCCTCCTACGAGCAGTACTTC	CASSYGGDASYEQYF
15	once	TRBV6-2/TRBV6-3	TRBJ2-1	TRBD1	TGTGCCAGCAGCTCCGACAGGGGGCGACTAGATGAGCAGTTCTTC	CASSSDRGRLDEQFF
15	NA	TRBV5-1	TRBJ2-1	TRBD2	TGCGCCAGCAGCTGGCTAGCGGGAGCTTACAATGAGCAGTTCTTC	CASSWLAGAYNEQFF
15	NA	TRBV7-6	TRBJ2-7	TRBD1	TGTGCCAGCAGCCCTCGACAGGGGTGGACCTACGAGCAGTACTTC	CASSPRQGWTYEQYF
16	once	TRBV9	TRBJ2-6	NA	TGTGCCAGCAGCGTCCAGGGTACGGCTGGGGCCAACGTCCTGACTTTC	CASSVQGTAGANVLTF
13	NA	TRBV14	TRBJ1-2	TRBD1	TGTGCCAGCAGCCTGGGACAGAGCTATGGCTACACCTTC	CASSLGQSYGYTF
16	NA	TRBV4-2	TRBJ1-5	NA	TGTGCCAGCAGCCTCCTCTGCAGGGTCAGCAATCAGCCCCAGCATTTT	CASSLLCRVSNQPQHF
14	NA	TRBV14	TRBJ2-1	NA	TGTGCCAGCAGCCCTCGGTTCGGGTACAATGAGCAGTTCTTC	CASSPRFGYNEQFF
14	NA	TRBV5-6	TRBJ2-5	TRBD2	TGTGCCAGCAACCCCTCAGCGGGGGGAGAGACCCAGTACTTC	CASNPSAGGETQYF
13	NA	TRBV12-3/TRBV12-4	TRBJ1-2	NA	TGTGCCAGCAAACCTGACAGGAGCTATGGCTACACCTTC	CASKPDRSYGYTF
13	NA	TRBV7-2	TRBJ2-7	TRBD1	TGTGCCAGCAGCCTCGGGACAGCCTACGAGCAGTACTTC	CASSLGTAYEQYF
14	NA	TRBV5-1	TRBJ2-7	TRBD1	TGCGCCAGCACAGCCCGGGACAGCTATTACGAGCAGTACTTC	CASTARDSYYEQYF
13	NA	TRBV11-3	TRBJ2-3	NA	TGTGCCAGCAGCTTTGCAGGCCCCAATACGCAGTATTTT	CASSFAGPNTQYF
14	once	TRBV2	TRBJ2-1	TRBD2	TGTGCCAGCGTGGGGGGGTACCCCTACAATGAGCAGTTCTTC	CASVGGYPYNEQFF
13	NA	TRBV24-1	TRBJ2-7	NA	TGTGCCACCGCTGGGGGGATCTCCTACGAGCAGTACTTC	CATAGGISYEQYF
13	once	TRBV3-1/TRBV3-2	TRBJ2-3	NA	TGTGCCAGCAGCCAAGATGGGGAACAGGCCAAGTATTTT	CASSQDGEQAKYF
16	NA	TRBV10-2	TRBJ2-7	TRBD1	TGCGCCAGCAGCGCCTCTTCCGGGACAGGGGGCTACGAGCAGTACTTC	CASSASSGTGGYEQYF
18	NA	TRBV3-1/TRBV3-2	TRBJ2-3	NA	TGTGCCAGCAGCCCGCGGTTAGGGGGTAGAATGGGGACAGATACGCAGTATTTT	CASSPRLGGRMGTDTQYF
13	NA	TRBV18	TRBJ1-5	NA	TGTGCCAGCTCACCGGCAGGGGAACAGCCCCAGCATTTT	CASSPAGEQPQHF
14	NA	TRBV18	TRBJ1-2	NA	TGTGCCAGCTCACTTAATTCGGCAGGGGTAGGCTACACCTTC	CASSLNSAGVGYTF
14	NA	TRBV7-9	TRBJ2-3	NA	TGTGCCAGCAGCTCTCAAGGGGGCACAGATACGCAGTATTTT	CASSSQGGTDTQYF
15	NA	TRBV3-1/TRBV3-2	TRBJ2-7	TRBD1	TGTGCCAGCAGCCAAGGGAGACAGGGTCCGGGAGAGCAGTACTTC	CASSQGRQGPGEQYF
15	NA	TRBV4-3	TRBJ2-7	TRBD1	TGCGCCAGCAGCTTCCGGGACAGGGGTTCCTACGAGCAGTACTTC	CASSFRDRGSYEQYF
17	NA	TRBV4-3	TRBJ2-3	TRBD2	TGCGCCAGCAGCCAAGACCAGGCACTAGCGGGAGGAGATACGCAGTATTTT	CASSQDQALAGGDTQYF